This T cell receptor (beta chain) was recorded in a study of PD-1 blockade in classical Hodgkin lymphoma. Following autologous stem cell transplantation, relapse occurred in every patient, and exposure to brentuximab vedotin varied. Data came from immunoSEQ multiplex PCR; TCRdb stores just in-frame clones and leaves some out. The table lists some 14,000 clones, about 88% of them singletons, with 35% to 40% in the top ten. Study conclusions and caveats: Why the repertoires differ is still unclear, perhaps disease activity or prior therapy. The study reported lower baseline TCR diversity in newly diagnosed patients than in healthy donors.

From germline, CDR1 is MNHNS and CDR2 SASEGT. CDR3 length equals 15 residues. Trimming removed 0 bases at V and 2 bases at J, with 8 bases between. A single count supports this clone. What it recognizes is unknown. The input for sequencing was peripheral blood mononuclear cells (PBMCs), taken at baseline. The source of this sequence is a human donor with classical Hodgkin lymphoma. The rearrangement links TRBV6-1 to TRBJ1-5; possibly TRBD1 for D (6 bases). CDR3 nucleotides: TGTGCCAGCAGTGAAGCGCCAGGGGGCAATCAGCCCCAGCATTTT. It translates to CASSEAPGGNQPQHF.